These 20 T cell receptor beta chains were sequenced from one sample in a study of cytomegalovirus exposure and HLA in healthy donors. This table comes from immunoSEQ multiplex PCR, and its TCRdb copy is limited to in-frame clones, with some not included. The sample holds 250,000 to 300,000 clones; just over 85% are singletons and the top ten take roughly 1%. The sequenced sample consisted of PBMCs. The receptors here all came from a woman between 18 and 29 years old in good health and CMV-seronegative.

This CDR3 is CASSREGNQPQHF. The CDR3 DNA follows: TGTGCCAGCAGCAGGGAGGGCAATCAGCCCCAGCATTTT. This chain links TRBV6-5 with TRBJ1-5; the D gene is possibly TRBD1 (5 bases). V lost 6 bases and J lost 2, with 8 bases in between. The CDR3 is made up of 13 amino acids. Germline CDR1 and CDR2: MNHEY and SVGAGI.

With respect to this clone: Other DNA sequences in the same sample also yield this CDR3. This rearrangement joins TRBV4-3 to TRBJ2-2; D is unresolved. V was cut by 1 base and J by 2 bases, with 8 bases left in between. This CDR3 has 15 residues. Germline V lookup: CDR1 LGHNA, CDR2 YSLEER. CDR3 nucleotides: TGCGCCAGCAGCCAAGGTCAGACTAACACCGGGGAGCTGTTTTTT. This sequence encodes CASSQGQTNTGELFF.

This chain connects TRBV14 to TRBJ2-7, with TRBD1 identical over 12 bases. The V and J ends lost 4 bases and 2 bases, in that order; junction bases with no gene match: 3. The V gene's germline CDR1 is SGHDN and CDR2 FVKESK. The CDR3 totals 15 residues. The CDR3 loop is CASSPGTGGPYEQYF. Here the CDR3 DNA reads TGTGCCAGCAGCCCCGGGACAGGGGGCCCCTACGAGCAGTACTTC.

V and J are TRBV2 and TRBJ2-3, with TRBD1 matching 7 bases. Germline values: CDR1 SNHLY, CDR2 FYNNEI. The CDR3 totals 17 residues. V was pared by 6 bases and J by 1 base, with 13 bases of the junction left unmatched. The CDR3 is CASRTYRGKERTDTQYF. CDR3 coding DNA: TGTGCCAGCAGGACCTACAGGGGAAAAGAACGCACAGATACGCAGTATTTT.

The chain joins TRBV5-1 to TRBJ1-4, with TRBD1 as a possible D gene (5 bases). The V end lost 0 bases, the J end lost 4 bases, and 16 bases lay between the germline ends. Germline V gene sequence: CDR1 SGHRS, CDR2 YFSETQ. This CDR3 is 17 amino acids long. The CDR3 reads CASSLEVRAPYNEKLFF. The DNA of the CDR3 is TGCGCCAGCAGCTTGGAGGTCAGGGCCCCATATAATGAAAAACTGTTTTTT.

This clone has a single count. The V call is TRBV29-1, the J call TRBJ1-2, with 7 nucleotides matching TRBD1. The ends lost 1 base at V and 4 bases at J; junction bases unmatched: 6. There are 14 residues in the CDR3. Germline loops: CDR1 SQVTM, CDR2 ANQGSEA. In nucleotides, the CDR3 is TGCAGCGTTGAAGGGTGGACAGGTCTCTATGGCTACACCTTC. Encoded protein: CSVEGWTGLYGYTF.

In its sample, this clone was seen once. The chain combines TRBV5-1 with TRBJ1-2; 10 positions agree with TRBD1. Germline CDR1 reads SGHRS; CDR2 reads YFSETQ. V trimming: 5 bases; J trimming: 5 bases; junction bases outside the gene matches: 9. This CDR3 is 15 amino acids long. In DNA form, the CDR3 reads TGCGCCAGCAGGCCCGGGACAGGGGCTTTTTATGGCTACACCTTC. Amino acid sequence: CASRPGTGAFYGYTF.

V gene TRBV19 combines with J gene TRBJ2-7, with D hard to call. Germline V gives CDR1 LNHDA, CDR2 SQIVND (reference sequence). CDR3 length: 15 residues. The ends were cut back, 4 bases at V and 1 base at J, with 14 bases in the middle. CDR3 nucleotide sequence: TGTGCCAGTAGTAGGGCCGACACCTATTCCTACGAGCAGTACTTC. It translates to CASSRADTYSYEQYF.

This CDR3 reads CAWSVFGGQPQHF. The CDR3, as DNA: TGTGCCTGGAGTGTATTCGGAGGGCAGCCCCAGCATTTT. This chain uses TRBV30 with TRBJ1-5; D gene ambiguous. The V and J ends lost 0 bases and 7 bases respectively, with 10 bases between them. The CDR3 loop spans 13 amino acids. Germline V gene data show CDR1 as GTSNPN and CDR2 as SVGIG (reference sequence).

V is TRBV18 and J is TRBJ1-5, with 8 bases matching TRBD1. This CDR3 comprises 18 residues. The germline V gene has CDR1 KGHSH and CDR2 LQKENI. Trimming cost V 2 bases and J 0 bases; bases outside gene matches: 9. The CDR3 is CASSPSLGQGASNQPQHF. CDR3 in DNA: TGTGCCAGCTCACCATCCCTAGGACAGGGAGCTAGCAATCAGCCCCAGCATTTT.

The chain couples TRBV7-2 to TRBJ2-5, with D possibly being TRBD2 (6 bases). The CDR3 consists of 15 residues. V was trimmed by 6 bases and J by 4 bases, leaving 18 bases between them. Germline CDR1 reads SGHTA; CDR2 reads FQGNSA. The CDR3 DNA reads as TGTGCCAGCAGTTCACAGTGGGGAGGTGGAGAGACCCAGTACTTC. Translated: CASSSQWGGGETQYF.

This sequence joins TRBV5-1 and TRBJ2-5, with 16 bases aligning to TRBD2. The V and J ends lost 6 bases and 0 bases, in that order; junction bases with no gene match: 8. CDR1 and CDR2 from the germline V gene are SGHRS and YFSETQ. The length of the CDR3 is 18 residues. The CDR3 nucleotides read TGCGCCAGCATGGGGACTAGCGGGAGGGCCCAGTACCAAGAGACCCAGTACTTC. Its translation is CASMGTSGRAQYQETQYF.

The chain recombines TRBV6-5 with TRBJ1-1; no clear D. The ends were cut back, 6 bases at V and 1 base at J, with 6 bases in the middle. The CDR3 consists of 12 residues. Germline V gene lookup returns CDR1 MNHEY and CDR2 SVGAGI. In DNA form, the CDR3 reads TGTGCCAGCAGATTCAGGAACACTGAAGCTTTCTTT. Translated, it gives CASRFRNTEAFF.

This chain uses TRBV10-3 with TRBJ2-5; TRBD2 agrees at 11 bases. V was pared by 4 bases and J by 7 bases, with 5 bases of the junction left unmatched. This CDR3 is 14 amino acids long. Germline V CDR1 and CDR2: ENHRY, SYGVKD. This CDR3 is CAISGSGGAWTQYF. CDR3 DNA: TGTGCCATCAGTGGTAGCGGGGGGGCATGGACCCAGTACTTC.

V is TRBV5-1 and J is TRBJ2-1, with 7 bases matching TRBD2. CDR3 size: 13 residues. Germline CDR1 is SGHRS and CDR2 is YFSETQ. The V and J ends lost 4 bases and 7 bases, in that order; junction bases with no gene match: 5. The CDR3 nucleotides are TGCGCCAGCAGCCCTGGACTAGATAATGAGCAGTTCTTC. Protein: CASSPGLDNEQFF.

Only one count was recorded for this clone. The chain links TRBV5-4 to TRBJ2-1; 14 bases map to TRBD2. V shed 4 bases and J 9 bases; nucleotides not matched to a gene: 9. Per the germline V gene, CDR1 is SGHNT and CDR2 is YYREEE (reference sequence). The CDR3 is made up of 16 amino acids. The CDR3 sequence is CASSIGTSGGASEQFF. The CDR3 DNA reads TGTGCCAGCAGCATCGGGACTAGCGGGGGAGCTAGTGAGCAGTTCTTC.

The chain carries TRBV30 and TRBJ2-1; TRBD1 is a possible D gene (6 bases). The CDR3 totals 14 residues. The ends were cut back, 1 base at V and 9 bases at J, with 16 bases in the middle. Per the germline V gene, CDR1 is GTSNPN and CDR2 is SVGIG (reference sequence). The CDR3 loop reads CAWSGGHRDTEQFF. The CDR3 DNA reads TGTGCCTGGAGTGGGGGACACCGGGACACTGAGCAGTTCTTC.

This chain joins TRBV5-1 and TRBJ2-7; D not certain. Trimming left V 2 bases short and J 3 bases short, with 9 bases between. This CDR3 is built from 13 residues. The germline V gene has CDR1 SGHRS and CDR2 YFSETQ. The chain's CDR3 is CASSLTEYYEQYF. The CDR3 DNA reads TGCGCCAGCAGCTTAACAGAGTACTACGAGCAGTACTTC.

The CDR3 nucleotides are TGTGCCAGCAGTTTGGGGCAGATAAATCAGCCCCAGCATTTT. It specifies CASSLGQINQPQHF. V is TRBV27 and J is TRBJ1-5; TRBD1 might be the D (5 bases). This CDR3 has 14 residues. Trimming took off 3 bases at V and 4 bases at J, with 10 bases between the two ends. In germline, CDR1 is MNHEY, CDR2 SMNVEV (reference sequence).

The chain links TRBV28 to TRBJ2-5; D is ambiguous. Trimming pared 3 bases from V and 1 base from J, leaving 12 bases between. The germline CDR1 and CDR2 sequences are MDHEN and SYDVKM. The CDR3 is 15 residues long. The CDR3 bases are TGTGCCAGCAGTTTGCTGGCGGAGTTCCAAGAGACCCAGTACTTC. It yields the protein CASSLLAEFQETQYF. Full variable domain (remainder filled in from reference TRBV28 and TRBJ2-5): DVKVTQSSRYLVKRTGEKVFLECVQDMDHENMFWYRQDPGLGLRLIYFSYDVKMKEKGDIPEGYSVSREKKERFSLILESASTNQTSMYLCASSLLAEFQETQYFGPGTRLLVL.